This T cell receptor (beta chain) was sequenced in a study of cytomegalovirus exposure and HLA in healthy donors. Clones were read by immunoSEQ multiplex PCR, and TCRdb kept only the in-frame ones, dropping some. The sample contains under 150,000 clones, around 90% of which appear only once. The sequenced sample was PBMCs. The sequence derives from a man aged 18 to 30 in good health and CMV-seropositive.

CDR3 sequence (DNA): TGTGCCAGCTCAGCCCTGGGAGGAGGGGACTTCCTTAGCAATCAGCCCCAGCATTTT. Its translation is CASSALGGGDFLSNQPQHF. This chain joins TRBV18 and TRBJ1-5; D is possibly TRBD1 (5 bases). Trimming shortened V by 5 bases and J by 0 bases, and 23 bases separated the two germline ends. Germline CDR1 is KGHSH and CDR2 is LQKENI. This CDR3 is 19 amino acids long.